Described below is a single T cell receptor (beta chain) sequence and its context. Antigen unknown. Assay used: immunoSEQ multiplex PCR; TCRdb lists only in-frame clones, some missing. The data contain about 20,000 clones, around nine tenths of them seen just once; the ten biggest clones take up roughly 50%. The source of the sample is a study of graft-versus-host responses after intestinal transplantation. Study-wide context: Recipients were all induced with anti-thymocyte globulin, then given tacrolimus and steroids for approximately 3 years.

Regarding the study as a whole: GvH clonotypes were identified within recipient marrow, with a subset emerging first in ileum or blood. Early HvG declines after transplant were associated with peak circulating GvH clone levels.

V shed 2 bases and J 6 bases; nucleotides not matched to a gene: 8. Germline-derived CDR1 and CDR2 are SGHNT and YYREEE (reference sequence). CDR3 size: 18 residues. The sample in question was bone marrow, obtained about 130 days after transplant. The chain has TRBV5-4 and TRBJ2-2, with 15 bases that match TRBD2. The source is a human patient who received an intestinal transplant, so some T cells may come from the graft donor. As DNA, the CDR3 is TGTGCCAGCAGCTTAGGGACTAGCGGGAGGAGGACCGCCGGGGAGCTGTTTTTT. Protein product: CASSLGTSGRRTAGELFF.